This TCR beta chain was profiled in a study of cytomegalovirus exposure and HLA in healthy donors. The study ran its PCR with 60 Vbeta and 13 Jbeta primers. Produced via immunoSEQ multiplex PCR; TCRdb's table is partial and in-frame only. Of approximately 190,000 clones listed, about four fifths were seen once; the top ten hold around 14%. This sequence was found in a woman aged 25 to 39 in good health and CMV-seropositive. The material sequenced was PBMCs.

CDR3 amino acids: CASSFSGGGTGELFF. The CDR3, as DNA: TGTGCCAGCAGCTTTAGCGGGGGAGGTACCGGGGAGCTGTTTTTT. The V call is TRBV28, the J call TRBJ2-2; 9 bases match TRBD2. This CDR3 is built from 15 residues. Losses at the gene ends were 6 bases for V and 5 bases for J; bases not matched to a gene: 7. Per the germline V gene, CDR1 is MDHEN and CDR2 is SYDVKM.